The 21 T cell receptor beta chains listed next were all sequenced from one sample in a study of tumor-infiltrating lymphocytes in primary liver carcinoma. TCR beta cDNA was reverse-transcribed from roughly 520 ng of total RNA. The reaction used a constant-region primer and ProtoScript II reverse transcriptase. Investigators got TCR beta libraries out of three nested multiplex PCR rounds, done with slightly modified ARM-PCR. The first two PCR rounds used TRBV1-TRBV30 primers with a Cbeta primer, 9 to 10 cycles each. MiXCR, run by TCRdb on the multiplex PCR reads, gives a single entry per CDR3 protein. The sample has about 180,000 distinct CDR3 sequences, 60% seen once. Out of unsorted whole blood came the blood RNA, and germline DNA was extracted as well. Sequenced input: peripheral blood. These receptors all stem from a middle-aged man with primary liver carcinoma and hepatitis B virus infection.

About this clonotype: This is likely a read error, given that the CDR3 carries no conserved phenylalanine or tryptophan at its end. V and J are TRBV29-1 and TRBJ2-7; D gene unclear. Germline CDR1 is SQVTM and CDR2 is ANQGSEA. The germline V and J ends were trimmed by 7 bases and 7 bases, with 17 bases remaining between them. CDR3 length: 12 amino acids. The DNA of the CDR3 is TGCAGCGCGTCTCTTAGAACAAGGGAGCAGTACCTC. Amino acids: CSASLRTREQYL.

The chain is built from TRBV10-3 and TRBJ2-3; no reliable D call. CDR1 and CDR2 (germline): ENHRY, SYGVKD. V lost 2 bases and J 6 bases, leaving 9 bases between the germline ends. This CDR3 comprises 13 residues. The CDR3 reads CAISEEVGDTQYF. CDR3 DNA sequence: TGTGCCATCAGTGAGGAAGTGGGCGATACGCAGTATTTT.

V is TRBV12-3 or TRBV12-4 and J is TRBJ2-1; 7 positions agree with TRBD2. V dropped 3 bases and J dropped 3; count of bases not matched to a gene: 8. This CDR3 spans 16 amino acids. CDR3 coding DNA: TGTGCCAGCAGTTTGATAGCGGGCTTGAACTACAATGAGCAGTTCTTC. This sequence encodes CASSLIAGLNYNEQFF.

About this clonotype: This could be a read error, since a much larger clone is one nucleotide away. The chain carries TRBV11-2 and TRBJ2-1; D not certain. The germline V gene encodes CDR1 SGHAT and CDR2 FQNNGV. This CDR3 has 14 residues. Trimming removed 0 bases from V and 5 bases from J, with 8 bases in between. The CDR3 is CASSLDGPHNEQFF. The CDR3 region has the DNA TGTGCCAGCAGCTTAGACGGGCCGCACAATGAGCAGTTCTTC.

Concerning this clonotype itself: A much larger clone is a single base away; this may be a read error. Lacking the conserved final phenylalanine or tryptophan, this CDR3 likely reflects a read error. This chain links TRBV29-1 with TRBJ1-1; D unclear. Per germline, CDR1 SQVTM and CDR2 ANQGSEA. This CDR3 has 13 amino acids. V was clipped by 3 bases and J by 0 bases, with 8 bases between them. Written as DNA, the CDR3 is TGCAGCGTTGAGCGCCAGATGAACACTGAAGCTTTCTCT. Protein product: CSVERQMNTEAFS.

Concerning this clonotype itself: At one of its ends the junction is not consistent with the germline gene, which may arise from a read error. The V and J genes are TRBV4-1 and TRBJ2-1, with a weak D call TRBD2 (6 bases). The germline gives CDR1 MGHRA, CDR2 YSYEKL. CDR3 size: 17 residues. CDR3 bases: TGCGCCAGCAGCCACGGTGGAGGGCAAAGCTCCTACAATGAGCAATTCTTC. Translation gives CASSHGGGQSSYNEQFF.

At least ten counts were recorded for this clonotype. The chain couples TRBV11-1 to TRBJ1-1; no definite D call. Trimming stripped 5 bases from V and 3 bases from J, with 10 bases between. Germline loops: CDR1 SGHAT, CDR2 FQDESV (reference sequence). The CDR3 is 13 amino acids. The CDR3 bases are TGTGCCAGCAGCAGGTCTGGATACACTGAAGCTTTCTTT. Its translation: CASSRSGYTEAFF.

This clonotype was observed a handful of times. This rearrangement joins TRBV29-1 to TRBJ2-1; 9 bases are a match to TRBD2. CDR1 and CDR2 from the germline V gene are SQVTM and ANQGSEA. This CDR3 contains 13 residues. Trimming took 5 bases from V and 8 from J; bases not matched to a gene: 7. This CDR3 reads CSVLAGEAHEQFF. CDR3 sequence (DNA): TGCAGCGTTTTAGCGGGAGAGGCCCATGAGCAGTTCTTC.

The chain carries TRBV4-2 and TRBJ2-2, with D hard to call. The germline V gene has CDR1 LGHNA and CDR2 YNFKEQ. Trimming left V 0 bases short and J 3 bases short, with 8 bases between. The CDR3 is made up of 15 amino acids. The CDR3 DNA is TGTGCCAGCAGCCAAGAGTTATTGGACACCGGGGAGCTGTTTTTT. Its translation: CASSQELLDTGELFF.

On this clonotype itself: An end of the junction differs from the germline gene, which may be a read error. The CDR3 DNA is TGTGCCAGCAACTTAGATATCACTAGCGGGAACCACTATGAGCAGTTCTTC. It translates to CASNLDITSGNHYEQFF. The V call is TRBV11-2, the J call TRBJ2-1; 10 nucleotides match TRBD2. CDR1 is SGHAT, CDR2 FQNNGV, per germline. This CDR3 spans 17 amino acids. The whole variable domain, remainder taken from reference TRBV11-2 and TRBJ2-1, is EAGVAQSPRYKIIEKRQSVAFWCNPISGHATLYWYQQILGQGPKLLIQFQNNGVVDDSQLPKDRFSAERLKGVDSTLKIQPAKLEDSAVYLCASNLDITSGNHYEQFFGPGTRLTVL.

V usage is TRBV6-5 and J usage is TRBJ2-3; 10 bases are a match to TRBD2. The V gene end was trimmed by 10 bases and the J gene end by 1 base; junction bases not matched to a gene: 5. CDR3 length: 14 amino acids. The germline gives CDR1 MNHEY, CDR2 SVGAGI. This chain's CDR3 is CAIDGLAGTDTQYF. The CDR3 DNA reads TGTGCCATTGATGGACTAGCGGGCACAGATACGCAGTATTTT.

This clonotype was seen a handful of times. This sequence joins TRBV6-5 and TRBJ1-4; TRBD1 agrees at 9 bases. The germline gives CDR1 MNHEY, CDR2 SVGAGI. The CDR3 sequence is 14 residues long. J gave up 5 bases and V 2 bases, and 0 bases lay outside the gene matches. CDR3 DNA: TGTGCCAGCAGTTACGGGACAGGGAATGAAAAACTGTTTTTT. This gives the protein CASSYGTGNEKLFF.

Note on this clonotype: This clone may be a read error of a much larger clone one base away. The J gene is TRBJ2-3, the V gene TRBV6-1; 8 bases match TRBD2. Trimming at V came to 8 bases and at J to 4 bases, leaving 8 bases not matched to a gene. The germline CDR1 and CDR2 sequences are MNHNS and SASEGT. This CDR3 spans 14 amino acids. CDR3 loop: CASVLSGGADTQYF. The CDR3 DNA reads TGTGCCAGCGTACTATCGGGAGGGGCAGATACGCAGTATTTT.

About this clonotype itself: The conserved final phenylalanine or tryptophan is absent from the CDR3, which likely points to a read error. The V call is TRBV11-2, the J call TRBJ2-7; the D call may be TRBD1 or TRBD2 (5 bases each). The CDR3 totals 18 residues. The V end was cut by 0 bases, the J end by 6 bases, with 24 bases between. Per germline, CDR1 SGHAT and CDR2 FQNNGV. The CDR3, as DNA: TGTGCCAGCAGCTTAGAAGGGTGGACAACGGGGAAGAGGGGCGAGCAGTACATC. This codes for CASSLEGWTTGKRGEQYI.

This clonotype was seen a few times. The CDR3 loop is CASRSGLAHTQYF. DNA of the CDR3: TGTGCCAGCAGGTCGGGACTAGCGCATACGCAGTATTTT. The rearrangement uses TRBV2 and TRBJ2-3; 10 nucleotides line up with TRBD2. Germline CDR1 is SNHLY and CDR2 is FYNNEI. The CDR3 loop spans 13 amino acids. V was pared by 6 bases and J by 7 bases, with 4 bases of the junction left unmatched.

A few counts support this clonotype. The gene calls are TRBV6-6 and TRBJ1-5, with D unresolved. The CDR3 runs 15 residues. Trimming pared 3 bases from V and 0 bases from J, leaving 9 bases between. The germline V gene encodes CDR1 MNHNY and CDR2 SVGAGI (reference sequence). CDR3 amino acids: CASSYAGDSNQPQHF. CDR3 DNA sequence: TGTGCCAGCAGTTATGCCGGGGATAGCAATCAGCCCCAGCATTTT.

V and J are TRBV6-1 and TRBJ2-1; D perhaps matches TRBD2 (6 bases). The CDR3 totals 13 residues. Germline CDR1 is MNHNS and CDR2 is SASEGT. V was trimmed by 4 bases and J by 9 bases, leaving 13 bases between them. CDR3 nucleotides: TGTGCCAGCAGTGGGTACGGGAGAAGTGAGCAGTTCTTC. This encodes CASSGYGRSEQFF.

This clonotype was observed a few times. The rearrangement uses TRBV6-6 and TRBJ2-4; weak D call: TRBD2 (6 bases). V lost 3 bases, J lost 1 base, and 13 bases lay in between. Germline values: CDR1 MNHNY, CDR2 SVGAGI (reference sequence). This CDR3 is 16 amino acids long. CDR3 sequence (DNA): TGTGCCAGCAGTTATTCGGGGGATTCGGCCAAAAACATTCAGTACTTC. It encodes CASSYSGDSAKNIQYF.

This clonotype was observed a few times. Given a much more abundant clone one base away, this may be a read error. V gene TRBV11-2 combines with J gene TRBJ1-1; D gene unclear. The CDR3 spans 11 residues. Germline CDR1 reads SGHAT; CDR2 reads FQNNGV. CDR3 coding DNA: TGTGCCAGCAGCCACTACACTGGAGCTTTCTTT. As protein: CASSHYTGAFF. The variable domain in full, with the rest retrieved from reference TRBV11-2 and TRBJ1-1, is EAGVAQSPRYKIIEKRQSVAFWCNPISGHATLYWYQQILGQGPKLLIQFQNNGVVDDSQLPKDRFSAERLKGVDSTLKIQPAKLEDSAVYLCASSHYTGAFFGQGTRLTVV.

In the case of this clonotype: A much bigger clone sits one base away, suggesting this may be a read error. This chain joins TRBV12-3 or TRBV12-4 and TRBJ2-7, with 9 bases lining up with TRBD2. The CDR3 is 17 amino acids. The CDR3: CASSSRGSGSRSYGQYF. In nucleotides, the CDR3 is TGTGCCAGCAGTTCCAGGGGTAGCGGGAGTCGGTCCTACGGGCAGTACTTC.

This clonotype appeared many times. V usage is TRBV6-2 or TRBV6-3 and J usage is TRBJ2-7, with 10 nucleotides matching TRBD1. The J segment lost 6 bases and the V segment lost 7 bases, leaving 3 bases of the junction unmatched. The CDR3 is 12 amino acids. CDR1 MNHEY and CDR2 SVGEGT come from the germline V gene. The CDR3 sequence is CASTRTGGEQYF. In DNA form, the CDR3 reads TGTGCCAGCACCCGGACAGGGGGCGAGCAGTACTTC.